This T cell receptor (beta chain) was sequenced during a study of tissue T cells after allogeneic stem cell transplantation. TCRdb's table, derived via immunoSEQ multiplex PCR, lists solely in-frame clones and lacks some. The table shows about 5,100 clones, with roughly 40% occurring only once. Overall study results and limits: Across patients, clones rarely overlapped, yet motif clusters were shared tissue-specifically. Alloreactivity or antigen specificity of tissue TCRs was not determined; some clones might be host cells. Anatomically similar tissues had similar TCR repertoires within each patient.

As for this clone: The target antigen is unknown. Genes here carry mouse names. The CDR3 goes on 1 residue after the read ends, and that part is filled in from the germline J gene.

CDR3 size: 13 residues. The germline gives CDR1 KGHTA, CDR2 FQNQQP. Time point meaning: mouse harvest day 14 after allogeneic transplant. Each mouse received 10^7 T-cell-depleted marrow cells plus 10^6 splenic CD5+ T cells by tail vein. Mice had MHC-mismatched B6 into BALB/c GVHD, sampled day 7 or 14. The sequenced sample was gut tissue. The clonotype originates from a female BALB/c mouse given C57BL/6 T cells with graft-versus-host disease after an allogeneic hematopoietic cell transplant. The chain employs TRBV23 and TRBJ1-1. CDR3 DNA (partial): TGCTCCAGCAGTCAATCGGGGGACACAGAAGTCTTC. This encodes CSSSQSGDTEVF. The full CDR3 is CSSSQSGDTEVFF.